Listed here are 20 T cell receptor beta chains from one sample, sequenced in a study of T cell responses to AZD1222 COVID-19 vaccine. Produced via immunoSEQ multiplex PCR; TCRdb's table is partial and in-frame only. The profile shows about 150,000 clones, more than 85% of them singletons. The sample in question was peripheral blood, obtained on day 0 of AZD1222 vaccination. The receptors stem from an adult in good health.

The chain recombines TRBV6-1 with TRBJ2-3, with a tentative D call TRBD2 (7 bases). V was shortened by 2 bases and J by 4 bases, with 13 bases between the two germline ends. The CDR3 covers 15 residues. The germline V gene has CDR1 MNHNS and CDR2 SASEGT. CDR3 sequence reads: CASSEFGGRPDTQYF. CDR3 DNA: TGTGCCAGCAGTGAATTCGGGGGGCGCCCAGATACGCAGTATTTT.

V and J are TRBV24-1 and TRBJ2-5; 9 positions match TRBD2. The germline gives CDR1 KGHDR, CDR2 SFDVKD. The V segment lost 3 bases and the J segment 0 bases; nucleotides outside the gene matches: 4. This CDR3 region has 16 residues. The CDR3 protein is CATSDNSGRNQETQYF. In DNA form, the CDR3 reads TGTGCCACCAGTGATAACAGCGGGAGGAACCAAGAGACCCAGTACTTC.

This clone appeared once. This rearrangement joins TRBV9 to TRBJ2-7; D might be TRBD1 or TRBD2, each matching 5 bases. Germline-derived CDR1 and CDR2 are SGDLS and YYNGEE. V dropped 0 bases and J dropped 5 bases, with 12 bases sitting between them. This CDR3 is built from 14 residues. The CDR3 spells CASSVGGTLNEQYF. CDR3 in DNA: TGTGCCAGCAGCGTAGGTGGGACCTTAAACGAGCAGTACTTC.

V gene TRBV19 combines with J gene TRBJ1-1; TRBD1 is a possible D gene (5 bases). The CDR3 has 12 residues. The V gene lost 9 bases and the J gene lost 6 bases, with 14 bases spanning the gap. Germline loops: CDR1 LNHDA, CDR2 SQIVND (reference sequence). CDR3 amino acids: CASLRAVAEAFF. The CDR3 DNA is TGTGCCAGCCTCAGGGCCGTAGCTGAAGCTTTCTTT.

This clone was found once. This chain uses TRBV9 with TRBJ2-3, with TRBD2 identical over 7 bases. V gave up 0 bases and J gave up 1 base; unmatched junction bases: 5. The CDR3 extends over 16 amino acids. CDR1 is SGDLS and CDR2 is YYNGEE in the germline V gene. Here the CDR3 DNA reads TGTGCCAGCAGCGTAGCAGCCAGCGGGGGCACAGATACGCAGTATTTT. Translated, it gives CASSVAASGGTDTQYF.

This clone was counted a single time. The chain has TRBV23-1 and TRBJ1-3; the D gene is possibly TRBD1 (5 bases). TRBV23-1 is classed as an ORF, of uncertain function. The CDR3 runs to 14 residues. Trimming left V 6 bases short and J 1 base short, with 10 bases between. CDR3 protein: CASSSGLSGNTIYF. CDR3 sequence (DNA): TGCGCCAGCAGCTCAGGGCTATCTGGAAACACCATATATTTT.

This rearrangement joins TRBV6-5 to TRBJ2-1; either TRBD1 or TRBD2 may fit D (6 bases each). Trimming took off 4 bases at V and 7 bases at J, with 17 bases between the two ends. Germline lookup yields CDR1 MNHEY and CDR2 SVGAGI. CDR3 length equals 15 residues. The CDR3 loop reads CASSSVEGGRNEQFF. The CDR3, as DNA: TGTGCCAGCAGTTCGGTCGAGGGGGGAAGGAATGAGCAGTTCTTC.

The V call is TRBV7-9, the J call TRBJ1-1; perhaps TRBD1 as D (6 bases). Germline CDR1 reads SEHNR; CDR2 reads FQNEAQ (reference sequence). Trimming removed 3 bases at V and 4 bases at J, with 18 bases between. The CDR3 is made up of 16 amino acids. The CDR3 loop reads CASSFPWAGGPTEAFF. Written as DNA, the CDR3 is TGTGCCAGCAGCTTCCCTTGGGCGGGGGGCCCCACTGAAGCTTTCTTT.

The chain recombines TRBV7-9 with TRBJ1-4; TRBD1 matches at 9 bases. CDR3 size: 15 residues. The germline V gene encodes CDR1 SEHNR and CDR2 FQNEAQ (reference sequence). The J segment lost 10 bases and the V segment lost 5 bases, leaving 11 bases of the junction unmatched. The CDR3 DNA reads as TGTGCCAGCAGCGCCGGGACAGGGCACAAGGGAAAACTGTTTTTT. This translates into CASSAGTGHKGKLFF.

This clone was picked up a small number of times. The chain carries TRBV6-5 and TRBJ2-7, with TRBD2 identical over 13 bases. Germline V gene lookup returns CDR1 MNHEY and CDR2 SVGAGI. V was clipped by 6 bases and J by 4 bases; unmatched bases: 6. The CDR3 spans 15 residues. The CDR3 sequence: CASSAGLAGVYEQYF. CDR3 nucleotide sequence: TGTGCCAGCAGCGCAGGACTAGCGGGAGTTTACGAGCAGTACTTC.

CDR3 sequence (DNA): TGTGCCAGCACCTCAAGGGGTGGCTACACCTTC. Protein product: CASTSRGGYTF. This sequence joins TRBV6-6 and TRBJ1-2, with D possibly matching TRBD1 (5 bases). The CDR3 runs to 11 residues. V was clipped by 7 bases and J by 7 bases, with 10 bases between them. Germline CDR1 reads MNHNY; CDR2 reads SVGAGI (reference sequence).

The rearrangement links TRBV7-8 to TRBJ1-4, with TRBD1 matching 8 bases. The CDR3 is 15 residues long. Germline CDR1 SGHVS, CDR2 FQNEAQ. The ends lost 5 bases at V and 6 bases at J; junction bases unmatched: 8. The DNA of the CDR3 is TGTGCCAGCAGCCATACAGGGGGAGGGTATGAAAAACTGTTTTTT. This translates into CASSHTGGGYEKLFF.

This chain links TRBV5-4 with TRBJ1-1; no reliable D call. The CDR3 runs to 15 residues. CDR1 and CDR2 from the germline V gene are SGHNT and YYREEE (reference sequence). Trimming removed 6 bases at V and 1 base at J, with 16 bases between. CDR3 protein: CASNSIVGPNTEAFF. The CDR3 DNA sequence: TGTGCCAGCAACTCGATCGTGGGCCCGAACACTGAAGCTTTCTTT. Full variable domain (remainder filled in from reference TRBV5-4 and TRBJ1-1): ETGVTQSPTHLIKTRGQQVTLRCSSQSGHNTVSWYQQALGQGPQFIFQYYREEENGRGNFPPRFSGLQFPNYSSELNVNALELDDSALYLCASNSIVGPNTEAFFGQGTRLTVV.

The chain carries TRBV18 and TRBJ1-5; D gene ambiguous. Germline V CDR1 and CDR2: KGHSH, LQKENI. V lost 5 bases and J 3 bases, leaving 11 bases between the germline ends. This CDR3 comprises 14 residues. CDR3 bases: TGTGCCAGCTCAATGAACTCGGACAATCAGCCCCAGCATTTT. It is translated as CASSMNSDNQPQHF.

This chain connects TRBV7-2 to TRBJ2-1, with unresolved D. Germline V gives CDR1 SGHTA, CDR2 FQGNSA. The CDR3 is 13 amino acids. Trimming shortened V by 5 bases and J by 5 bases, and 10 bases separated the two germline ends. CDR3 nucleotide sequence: TGTGCCAGCAGCAAGGGCCCCGACAATGAGCAGTTCTTC. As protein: CASSKGPDNEQFF.

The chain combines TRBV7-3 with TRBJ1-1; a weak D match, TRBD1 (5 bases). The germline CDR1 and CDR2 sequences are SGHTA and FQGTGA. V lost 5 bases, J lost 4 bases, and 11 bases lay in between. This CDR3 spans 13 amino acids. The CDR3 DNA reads TGTGCCAGCAGCACAAGGGGAGGCACTGAAGCTTTCTTT. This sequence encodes CASSTRGGTEAFF.

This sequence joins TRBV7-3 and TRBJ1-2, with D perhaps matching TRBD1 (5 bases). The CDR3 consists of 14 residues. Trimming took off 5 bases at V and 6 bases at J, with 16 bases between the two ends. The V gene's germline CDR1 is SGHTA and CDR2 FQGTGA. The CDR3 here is CASSIYRDSDGYTF. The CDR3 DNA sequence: TGTGCCAGCAGCATATACCGGGACTCCGATGGCTACACCTTC. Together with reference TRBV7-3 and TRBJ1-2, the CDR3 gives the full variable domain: GAGVSQTPSNKVTEKGKYVELRCDPISGHTALYWYRQSLGQGPEFLIYFQGTGAADDSGLPNDRFFAVRPEGSVSTLKIQRTERGDSAVYLCASSIYRDSDGYTFGSGTRLTVV.

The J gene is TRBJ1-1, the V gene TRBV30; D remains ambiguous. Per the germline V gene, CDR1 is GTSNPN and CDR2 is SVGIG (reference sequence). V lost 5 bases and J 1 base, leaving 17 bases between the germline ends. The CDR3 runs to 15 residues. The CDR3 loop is CAWHPSLVPNTEAFF. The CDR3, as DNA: TGTGCCTGGCACCCTTCCTTGGTTCCGAACACTGAAGCTTTCTTT.

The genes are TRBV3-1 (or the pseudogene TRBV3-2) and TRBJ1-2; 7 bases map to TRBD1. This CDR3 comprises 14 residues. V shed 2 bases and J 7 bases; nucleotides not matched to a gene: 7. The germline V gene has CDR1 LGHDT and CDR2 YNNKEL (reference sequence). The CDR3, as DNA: TGTGCCAGCAGCCAATACACAGGGGTTGTTGGCTACACCTTC. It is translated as CASSQYTGVVGYTF.

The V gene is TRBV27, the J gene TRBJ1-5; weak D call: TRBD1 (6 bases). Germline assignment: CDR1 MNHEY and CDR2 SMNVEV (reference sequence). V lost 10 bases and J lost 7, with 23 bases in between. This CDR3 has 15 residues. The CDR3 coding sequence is TGTGCCACAAAGCGGGAGCGGGGGCCTGGACAGCCCCAGCATTTT. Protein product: CATKRERGPGQPQHF.